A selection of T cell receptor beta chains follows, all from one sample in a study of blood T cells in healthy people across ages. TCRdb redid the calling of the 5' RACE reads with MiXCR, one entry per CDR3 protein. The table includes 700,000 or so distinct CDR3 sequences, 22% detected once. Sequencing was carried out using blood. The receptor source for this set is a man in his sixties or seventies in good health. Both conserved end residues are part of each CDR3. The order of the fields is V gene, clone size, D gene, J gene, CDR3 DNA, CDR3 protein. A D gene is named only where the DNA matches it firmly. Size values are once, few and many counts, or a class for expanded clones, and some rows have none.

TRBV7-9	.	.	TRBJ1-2	TGTGCCAGCAGCTTTGGGGGTTCCGTAAATGGCTACACCTTC	CASSFGGSVNGYTF
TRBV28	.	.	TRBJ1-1	TGTGCCAGCAGTTTTCAGATATTGAACACTGAAGCTTTCTTT	CASSFQILNTEAFF
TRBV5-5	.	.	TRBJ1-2	TGTGTCAGCAGCAGTAGACAGTGGGGAATGGATGGCTACACCTTC	CVSSSRQWGMDGYTF
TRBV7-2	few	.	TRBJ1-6	TGTGCCAGCAGCACTAGCACGGCACCCCTCCACTTT	CASSTSTAPLHF
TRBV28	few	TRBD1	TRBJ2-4	TGTGCCAGCACCGCCGGGACAGCCATTCAGTACTTC	CASTAGTAIQYF
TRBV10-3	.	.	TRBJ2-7	TGTGCCATCAGTGATCCCGGACTTGCCTACGAGCAGTACTTC	CAISDPGLAYEQYF
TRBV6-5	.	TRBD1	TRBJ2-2	TGTGCCAGCAGAGACACGAGACAGGGTAACACCGGGGAGCTGTTTTTT	CASRDTRQGNTGELFF
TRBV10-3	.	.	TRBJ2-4	TGTGCCATCAGTGAGAGTGGTTCCAAAAACATTCAGTACTTC	CAISESGSKNIQYF
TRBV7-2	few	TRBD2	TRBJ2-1	TGTGCCAGCAGCGGCCTAATAGCGGGGGGTCTAGATGAGCAGTTCTTC	CASSGLIAGGLDEQFF
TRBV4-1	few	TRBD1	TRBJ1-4	TGCGCCAGCAGCCACGTGAAAACGACAGGGAGGGCGGTTGAAAAACTGTTTTTT	CASSHVKTTGRAVEKLFF
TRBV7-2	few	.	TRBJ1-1	TGTGCCAGCAGCTTTGGGGGGGTGACACATGAAGCTTTCTTT	CASSFGGVTHEAFF
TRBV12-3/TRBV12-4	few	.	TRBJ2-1	TGTGCCAGCAGTTCGCAGGGCTTTGAGCAGTTCTTC	CASSSQGFEQFF
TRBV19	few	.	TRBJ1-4	TGTGCCAGTAGTGATGACAGGATCGGTGAAAAACTGTTTTTT	CASSDDRIGEKLFF
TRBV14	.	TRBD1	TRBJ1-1	TGTGCCAGCAGCCAAGAGACAGGGTGGAGTGAAGCTTTCTTT	CASSQETGWSEAFF
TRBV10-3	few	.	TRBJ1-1	TGTGCCATCGGCGAAGATAGTACTGAAGCTTTCTTT	CAIGEDSTEAFF
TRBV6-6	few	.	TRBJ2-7	TGTGCCAGCAGTTACCGAAGTTTCTACGAGCAGTACTTC	CASSYRSFYEQYF
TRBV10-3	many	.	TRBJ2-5	TGTGCCATCAGTGCAGGGGCTGGTCTAGAGACCCAGTACTTC	CAISAGAGLETQYF
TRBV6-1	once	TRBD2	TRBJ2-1	TGTGCCAGGGTTTTCTTCCCGGGAGGGCACAATGAGCAGTTCTTC	CARVFFPGGHNEQFF
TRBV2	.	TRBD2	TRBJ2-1	TGTGCCAGCAGCCCCGGACTAGCGGGAGGAGGTATTGAGCAGTTCTTC	CASSPGLAGGGIEQFF
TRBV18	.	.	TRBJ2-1	TGTGCCAGCTCACCACAAAGGACAGACTACAATGAGCAGTTCTTC	CASSPQRTDYNEQFF
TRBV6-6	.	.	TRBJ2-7	TGTGCCACCGCGAACGTCTACGAGCAGTACTTC	CATANVYEQYF
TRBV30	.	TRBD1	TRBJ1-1	TGTGCCTGGGACTTGGACAGGGGGCTCCCGGAAGCTTTCTTT	CAWDLDRGLPEAFF
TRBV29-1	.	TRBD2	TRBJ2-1	TGCAGCGCCCAAATAGCGGGATGGAATGAGCAGTTCTTC	CSAQIAGWNEQFF
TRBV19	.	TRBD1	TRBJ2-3	TGTGCCAGTGGGGACAGGGTGGCAGATACGCAGTATTTT	CASGDRVADTQYF
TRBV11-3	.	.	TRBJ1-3	TGTGCCAGCAGCCCCCCGATAGGGGCTGGAAACACCATATATTTT	CASSPPIGAGNTIYF
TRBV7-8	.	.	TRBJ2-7	TGTGCCAGCAGCTCTGGTGGCGAGCAGTACTTC	CASSSGGEQYF
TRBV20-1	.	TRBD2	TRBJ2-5	TGCAGTGCCCCCCTCGCGGGGGGGAATCAAGAGACCCAGTACTTC	CSAPLAGGNQETQYF
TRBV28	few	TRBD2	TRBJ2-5	TGTGCCAGCAGAAAAACTAGCGCCGAGACCCAGTACTTC	CASRKTSAETQYF
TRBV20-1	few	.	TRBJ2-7	TGCAGTGCTAGCAGGCTGGTATCCTACGAGCAGTACTTC	CSASRLVSYEQYF
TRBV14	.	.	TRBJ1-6	TGTGCCAGCAGCTTCCGGGGGGATTCACCCCTCCACTTT	CASSFRGDSPLHF
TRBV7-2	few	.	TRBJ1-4	TGTGCCAGCAGCCCCAGGGGCACGGGACTGTTTTTT	CASSPRGTGLFF
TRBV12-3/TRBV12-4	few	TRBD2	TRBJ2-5	TGTGCCAGCAGTTTAGAACTGGGGCTAGCGGAAGAGACCCAGTACTTC	CASSLELGLAEETQYF
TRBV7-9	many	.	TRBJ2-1	TGTGCCAGCAGCGGGGGAGACAATGAGCAGTTCTTC	CASSGGDNEQFF